This TCR beta chain was observed in a study of control samples from healthy donors and cancer patients. Only in-frame clones appear in the TCRdb table, and some are missing; sequencing was by immunoSEQ multiplex PCR. Among 130,000 or so clones listed, roughly 94% were seen once. Sequencing was carried out using PBMCs. The sequence was collected from a man aged 55 to 70 with colorectal cancer.

The CDR3 loop is CASSQGSGVYGYTF. The CDR3 coding sequence is TGTGCCAGCAGCCAGGGATCCGGGGTCTATGGCTACACCTTC. The chain links TRBV5-8 to TRBJ1-2; D is perhaps TRBD1 (5 bases). Trimming shortened V by 4 bases and J by 4 bases, and 14 bases separated the two germline ends. In germline, CDR1 is SGHTS, CDR2 YDEGEE. The CDR3 sequence is 14 residues long.